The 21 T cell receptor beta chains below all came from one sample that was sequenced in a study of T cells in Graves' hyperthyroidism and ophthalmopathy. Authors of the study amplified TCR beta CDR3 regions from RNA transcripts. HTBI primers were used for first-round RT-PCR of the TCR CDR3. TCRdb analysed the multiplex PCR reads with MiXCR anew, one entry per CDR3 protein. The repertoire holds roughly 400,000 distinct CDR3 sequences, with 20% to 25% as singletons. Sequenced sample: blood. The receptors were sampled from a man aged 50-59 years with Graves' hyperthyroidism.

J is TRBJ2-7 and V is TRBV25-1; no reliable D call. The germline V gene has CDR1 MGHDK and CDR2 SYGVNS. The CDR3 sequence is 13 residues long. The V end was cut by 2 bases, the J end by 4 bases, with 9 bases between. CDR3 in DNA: TGTGCCAGCAGTGAAACCTTAGGGTACGAGCAGTACTTC. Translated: CASSETLGYEQYF.

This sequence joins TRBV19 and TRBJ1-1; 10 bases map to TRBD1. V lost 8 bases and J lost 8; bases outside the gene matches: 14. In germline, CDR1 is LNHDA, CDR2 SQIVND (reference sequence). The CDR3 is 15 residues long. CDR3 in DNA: TGTGCCAGTGGGGACAGGGGTTCGGGAACCGAAGAAGCTTTCTTT. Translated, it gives CASGDRGSGTEEAFF.

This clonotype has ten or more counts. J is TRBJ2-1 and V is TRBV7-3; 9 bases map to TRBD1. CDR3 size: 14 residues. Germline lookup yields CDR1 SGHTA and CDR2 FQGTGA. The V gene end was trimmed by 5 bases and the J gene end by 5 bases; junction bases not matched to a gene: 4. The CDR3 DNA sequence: TGTGCCAGCAGCCCCGGGACAGGGAACAATGAGCAGTTCTTC. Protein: CASSPGTGNNEQFF.

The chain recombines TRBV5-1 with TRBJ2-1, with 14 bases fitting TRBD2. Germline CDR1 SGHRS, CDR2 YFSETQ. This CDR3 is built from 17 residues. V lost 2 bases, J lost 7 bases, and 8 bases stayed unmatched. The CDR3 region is CASSFLIGLAGGNEQFF. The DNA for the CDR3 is TGCGCCAGCAGCTTTCTCATCGGACTAGCGGGAGGTAATGAGCAGTTCTTC.

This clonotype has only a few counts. CDR3 protein: CASTGGRLSTDTQYF. The CDR3 DNA sequence: TGTGCCAGCACTGGGGGGAGATTGAGCACAGATACGCAGTATTTT. This chain joins TRBV6-1 and TRBJ2-3; D is perhaps TRBD2 (6 bases). The V end was cut by 7 bases, the J end by 0 bases, with 14 bases between. The CDR3 consists of 15 residues. Germline values: CDR1 MNHNS, CDR2 SASEGT.

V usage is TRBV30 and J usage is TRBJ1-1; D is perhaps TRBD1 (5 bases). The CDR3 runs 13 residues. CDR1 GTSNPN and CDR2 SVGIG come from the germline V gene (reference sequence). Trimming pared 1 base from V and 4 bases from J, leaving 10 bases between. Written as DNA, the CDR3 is TGTGCCTGGAGTGGCAGGGTCCCCACTGAAGCTTTCTTT. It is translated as CAWSGRVPTEAFF.

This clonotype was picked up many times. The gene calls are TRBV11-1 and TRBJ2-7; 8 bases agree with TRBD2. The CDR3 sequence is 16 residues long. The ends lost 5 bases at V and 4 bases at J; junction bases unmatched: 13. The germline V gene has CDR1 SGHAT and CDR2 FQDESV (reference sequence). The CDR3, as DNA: TGTGCCAGCAGCACCCGCGGAGCGGGAGAAGGGTACGAGCAGTACTTC. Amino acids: CASSTRGAGEGYEQYF.

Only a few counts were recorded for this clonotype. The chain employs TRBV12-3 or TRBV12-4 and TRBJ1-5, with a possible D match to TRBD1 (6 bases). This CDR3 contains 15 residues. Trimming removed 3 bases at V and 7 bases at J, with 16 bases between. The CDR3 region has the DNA TGTGCCAGCAGTTTGGGGGGACAATTCGGCCAGCCCCAGCATTTT. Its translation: CASSLGGQFGQPQHF.

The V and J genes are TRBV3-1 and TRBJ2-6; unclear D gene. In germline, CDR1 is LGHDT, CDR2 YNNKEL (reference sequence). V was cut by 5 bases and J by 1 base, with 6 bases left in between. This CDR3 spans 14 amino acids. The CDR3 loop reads CASSTASGANVLTF. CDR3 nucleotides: TGTGCCAGCAGCACAGCGTCTGGGGCCAACGTCCTGACTTTC.

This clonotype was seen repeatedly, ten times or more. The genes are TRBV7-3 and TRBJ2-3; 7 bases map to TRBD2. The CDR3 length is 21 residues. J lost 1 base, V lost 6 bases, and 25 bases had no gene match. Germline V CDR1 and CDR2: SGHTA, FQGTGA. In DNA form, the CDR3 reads TGTGCCAGCAGTCGCCTGACCCGCCAGCCCGTCGGGGGGTTTGGCACAGATACGCAGTATTTT. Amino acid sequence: CASSRLTRQPVGGFGTDTQYF.

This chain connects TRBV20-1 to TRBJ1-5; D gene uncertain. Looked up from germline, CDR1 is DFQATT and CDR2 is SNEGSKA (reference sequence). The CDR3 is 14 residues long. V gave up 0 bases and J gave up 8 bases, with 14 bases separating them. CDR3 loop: CSARDERGTKPQHF. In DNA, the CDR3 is TGCAGTGCTAGAGATGAACGGGGAACTAAGCCCCAGCATTTT.

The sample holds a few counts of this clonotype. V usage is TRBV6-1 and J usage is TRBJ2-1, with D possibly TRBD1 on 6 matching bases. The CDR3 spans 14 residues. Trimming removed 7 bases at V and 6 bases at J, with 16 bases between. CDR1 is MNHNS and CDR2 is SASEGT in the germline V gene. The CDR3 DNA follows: TGTGCCAGCACCACAGGGCCTTACTTCAATGAGCAGTTCTTC. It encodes CASTTGPYFNEQFF.

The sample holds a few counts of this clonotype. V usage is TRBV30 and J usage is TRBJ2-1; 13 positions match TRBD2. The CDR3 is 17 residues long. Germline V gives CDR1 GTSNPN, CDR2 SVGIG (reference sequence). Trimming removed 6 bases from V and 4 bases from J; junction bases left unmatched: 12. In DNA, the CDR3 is TGTGCCTGTTTCCAACCGGGACTAGCGGGAATTTACAATGAGCAGTTCTTC. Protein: CACFQPGLAGIYNEQFF. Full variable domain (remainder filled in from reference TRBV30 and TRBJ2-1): SQTIHQWPATLVQPVGSPLSLECTVEGTSNPNLYWYRQAAGRGLQLLFYSVGIGQISSEVPQNLSASRPQDRQFILSSKKLLLSDSGFYLCACFQPGLAGIYNEQFFGPGTRLTVL.

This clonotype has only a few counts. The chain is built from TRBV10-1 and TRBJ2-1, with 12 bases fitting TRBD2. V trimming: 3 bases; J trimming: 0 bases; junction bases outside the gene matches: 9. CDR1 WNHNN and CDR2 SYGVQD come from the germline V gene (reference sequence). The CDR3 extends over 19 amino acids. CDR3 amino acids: CASSDTWTSGISSYNEQFF. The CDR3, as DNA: TGCGCCAGCAGTGATACATGGACTAGCGGGATAAGCTCCTACAATGAGCAGTTCTTC.

The CDR3 here is CASSTGTARYGYTF. The CDR3 DNA sequence: TGTGCCAGTAGTACCGGGACAGCGCGCTATGGCTACACCTTC. V and J are TRBV19 and TRBJ1-2, with TRBD1 identical over 7 bases. The CDR3 extends over 14 amino acids. Germline V gives CDR1 LNHDA, CDR2 SQIVND (reference sequence). J was trimmed by 4 bases and V by 4 bases; bases with no gene match: 6.

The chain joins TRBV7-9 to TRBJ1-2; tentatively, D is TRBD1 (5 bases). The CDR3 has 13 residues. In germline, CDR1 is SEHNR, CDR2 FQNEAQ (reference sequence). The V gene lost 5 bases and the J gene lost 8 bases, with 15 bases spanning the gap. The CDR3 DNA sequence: TGTGCCAGCAGCCTCGGGACGGAGATCGGCTACACCTTC. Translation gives CASSLGTEIGYTF.

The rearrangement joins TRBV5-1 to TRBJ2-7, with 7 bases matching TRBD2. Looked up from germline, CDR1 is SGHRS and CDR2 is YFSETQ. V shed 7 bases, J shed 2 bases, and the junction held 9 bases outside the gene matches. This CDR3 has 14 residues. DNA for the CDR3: TGCGCCAGCCCACTTGGGCTAGCGGCCTACGAGCAGTACTTC. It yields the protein CASPLGLAAYEQYF.

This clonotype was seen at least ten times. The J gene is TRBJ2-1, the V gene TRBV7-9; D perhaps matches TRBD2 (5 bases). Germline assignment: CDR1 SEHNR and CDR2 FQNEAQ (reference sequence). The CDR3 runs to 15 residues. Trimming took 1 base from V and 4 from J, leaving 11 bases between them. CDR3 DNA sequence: TGTGCCAGCAGCTTAGTAGCGCCTAGTTACAATGAGCAGTTCTTC. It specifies CASSLVAPSYNEQFF.

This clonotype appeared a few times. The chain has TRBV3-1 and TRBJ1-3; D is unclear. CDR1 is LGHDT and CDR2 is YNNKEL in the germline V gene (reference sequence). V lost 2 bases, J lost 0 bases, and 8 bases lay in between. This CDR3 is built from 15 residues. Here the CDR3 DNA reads TGTGCCAGCAGCCAAACCAGAAACTCTGGAAACACCATATATTTT. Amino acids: CASSQTRNSGNTIYF.

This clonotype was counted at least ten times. The chain's CDR3 is CASSLGPTYEQYF. The CDR3 DNA sequence: TGTGCCAGCAGCTTAGGGCCTACCTACGAGCAGTACTTC. The J gene is TRBJ2-7, the V gene TRBV11-2; no clear D gene. The V and J ends lost 1 base and 2 bases respectively, with 6 bases between them. CDR1 and CDR2 (germline): SGHAT, FQNNGV. This CDR3 is built from 13 residues.

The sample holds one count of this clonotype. In nucleotides, the CDR3 is TGTGCCAGTAGTATCTCTGGGGATCAGCCCCAGCATTTT. This codes for CASSISGDQPQHF. The chain carries TRBV19 and TRBJ1-5; D gene unclear. This CDR3 contains 13 residues. V was shortened by 3 bases and J by 5 bases, with 8 bases between the two germline ends. Per the germline V gene, CDR1 is LNHDA and CDR2 is SQIVND (reference sequence).